This TCR beta chain was observed in a study of blood T cells in healthy people across ages. For the second PCR, which ran for about 7 to 11 cycles, a sample-barcoded 5' primer and a J-beta primer mix were used. TCRdb reprocessed the 5' RACE reads via MiXCR and lists one record per CDR3 protein. The repertoire holds about a million distinct CDR3 sequences, with roughly 51% as singletons. CDR1 and CDR2 from the germline V gene are SQVTM and ANQGSEA. This CDR3 is 13 amino acids long. V was pared by 4 bases and J by 2 bases, with 6 bases between. Source material: blood. The chain recombines TRBV29-1 with TRBJ2-6; D is unclear. The clonotype was recovered from a woman aged 55 to 70 in good health. The DNA for the CDR3 is TGCAGCGTTGGGGATACTGGGGCCAACGTCCTGACTTTC. Protein sequence: CSVGDTGANVLTF.